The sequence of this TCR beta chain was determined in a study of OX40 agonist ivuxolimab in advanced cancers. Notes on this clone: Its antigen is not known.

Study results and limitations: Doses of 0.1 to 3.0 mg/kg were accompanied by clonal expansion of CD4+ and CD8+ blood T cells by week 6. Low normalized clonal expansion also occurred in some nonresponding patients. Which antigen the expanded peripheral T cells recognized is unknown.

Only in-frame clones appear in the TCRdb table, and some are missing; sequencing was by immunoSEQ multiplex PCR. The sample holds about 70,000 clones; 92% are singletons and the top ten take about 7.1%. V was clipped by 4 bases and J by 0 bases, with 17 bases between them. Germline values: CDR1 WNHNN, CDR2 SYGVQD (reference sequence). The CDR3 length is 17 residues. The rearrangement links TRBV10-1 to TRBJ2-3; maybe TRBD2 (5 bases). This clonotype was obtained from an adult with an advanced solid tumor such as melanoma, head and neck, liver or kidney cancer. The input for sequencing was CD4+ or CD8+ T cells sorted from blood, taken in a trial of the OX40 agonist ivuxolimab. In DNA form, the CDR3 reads TGCGCCAGCAGTGTTACGGACTCCTATAATAGCACAGATACGCAGTATTTT. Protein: CASSVTDSYNSTDTQYF.